The 10 T cell receptor beta chains given below trace back to one sample, sequenced in a study of blood T cell repertoires in COVID-19. Profiled with immunoSEQ multiplex PCR; TCRdb holds only in-frame clones, not every one. The sample holds 250,000 to 400,000 clones; about 91% are singletons and the top ten take 1.5% to 2%. The sample consisted of peripheral blood. These TCRs come from a woman younger than 45 with COVID-19, enrolled during active disease.

The V and J genes are TRBV6-5 and TRBJ1-5; a possible D gene is TRBD1 (6 bases). Germline-derived CDR1 and CDR2 are MNHEY and SVGAGI. Trimming stripped 4 bases from V and 6 bases from J, with 13 bases between. CDR3 length: 14 residues. The CDR3: CASSSLGAGQPQHF. The CDR3 DNA is TGTGCCAGCAGTTCCCTGGGGGCGGGTCAGCCCCAGCATTTT.

This clone was recorded once. The chain carries TRBV14 and TRBJ1-1; D might be TRBD1 (5 bases). The CDR3 is 12 residues long. Germline V gives CDR1 SGHDN, CDR2 FVKESK. Trimming took 7 bases from V and 9 from J, leaving 15 bases between them. The CDR3 DNA sequence: TGTGCCAGCACCCAGGGAGGGTCGAAAGCTTTCTTT. This gives the protein CASTQGGSKAFF.

The CDR3 DNA reads as TGTGCCAGTAGCCGAGGACAGTTTAGCAATCAGCCCCAGCATTTT. Its translation is CASSRGQFSNQPQHF. The chain has TRBV19 and TRBJ1-5; D may be TRBD1 (6 bases). Germline lookup yields CDR1 LNHDA and CDR2 SQIVND (reference sequence). The CDR3 is 15 residues long. V was trimmed by 6 bases and J by 0 bases, leaving 12 bases between them.

This chain connects TRBV28 to TRBJ2-5; TRBD2 matches 10 bases. The CDR3 runs to 18 residues. Germline V gene lookup returns CDR1 MDHEN and CDR2 SYDVKM. J was trimmed by 5 bases and V by 5 bases; bases with no gene match: 17. CDR3: CASSTGGVERGGPETQYF. CDR3 coding DNA: TGTGCCAGCAGTACGGGAGGGGTCGAGCGGGGGGGCCCTGAGACCCAGTACTTC.

The rearrangement joins TRBV24-1 to TRBJ2-7; weak D call: TRBD1 (6 bases). Germline V gene data show CDR1 as KGHDR and CDR2 as SFDVKD. This CDR3 has 14 amino acids. V was trimmed by 2 bases and J by 5 bases, leaving 12 bases between them. The CDR3: CATSDSTGFNEQYF. The DNA of the CDR3 is TGTGCCACCAGTGATTCCACAGGGTTTAACGAGCAGTACTTC.

Here the CDR3 reads CASSLTFSADTQYF. DNA for the CDR3: TGTGCCAGCAGCTTAACGTTTAGCGCAGATACGCAGTATTTT. The chain couples TRBV7-3 to TRBJ2-3; D perhaps matches TRBD2 (5 bases). Trimming took 0 bases from V and 4 from J, leaving 8 bases between them. CDR1 and CDR2 (germline): SGHTA, FQGTGA. This CDR3 region has 14 residues.

The chain uses TRBV4-3 and TRBJ1-1, with D possibly being TRBD1 (6 bases). The length of the CDR3 is 14 residues. CDR1 is LGHNA, CDR2 YSLEER, per germline. Trimming took off 0 bases at V and 5 bases at J, with 10 bases between the two ends. CDR3 region: CASSQDRGSTEAFF. The CDR3 nucleotides read TGCGCCAGCAGCCAAGACAGGGGATCAACTGAAGCTTTCTTT.

The chain links TRBV7-2 to TRBJ1-2; TRBD1 matches 8 bases. J lost 8 bases, V lost 1 base, and 9 bases had no gene match. This CDR3 has 15 residues. Germline V gene lookup returns CDR1 SGHTA and CDR2 FQGNSA. CDR3 in DNA: TGTGCCAGCAGCTTAGGCGCAGGGGGCGCGACGGGCTACACCTTC. Residues: CASSLGAGGATGYTF.

This sequence joins TRBV30 and TRBJ1-1; 7 bases are a match to TRBD1. The germline gives CDR1 GTSNPN, CDR2 SVGIG (reference sequence). J was trimmed by 6 bases and V by 3 bases; bases with no gene match: 7. This CDR3 has 13 residues. CDR3 protein: CAWRNSGGSEAFF. Written as DNA, the CDR3 is TGTGCCTGGAGAAACTCAGGGGGATCTGAAGCTTTCTTT.

The CDR3 nucleotides read TGCGCCAGCAGCTTGGTTGGTAGCGGAACAGATACGCAGTATTTT. Residues: CASSLVGSGTDTQYF. This rearrangement joins TRBV5-1 to TRBJ2-3; possible D gene TRBD2, 6 bases. This CDR3 contains 15 residues. Per germline, CDR1 SGHRS and CDR2 YFSETQ. V was shortened by 0 bases and J by 3 bases, with 11 bases between the two germline ends.